These 27 T cell receptor beta chains share one sample of origin, sequenced in a study of cytomegalovirus exposure and HLA in healthy donors. The PCR was carried out with 60 Vbeta primers and 13 Jbeta primers. Generated by immunoSEQ multiplex PCR, the TCRdb table keeps only in-frame clones and is missing some. Recorded for this sample: 130,000 to 150,000 clones. The material sequenced was PBMCs. These receptors originate from a man aged 40-49 years in good health and CMV-seronegative.

The chain has TRBV2 and TRBJ2-3; weak D call: TRBD1 (5 bases). Germline V lookup: CDR1 SNHLY, CDR2 FYNNEI. V shed 4 bases and J shed 0 bases, with 14 bases lying between them. This CDR3 has 16 amino acids. DNA for the CDR3: TGTGCCAGCAGTGTGAAGGGGATTTCTAGCACAGATACGCAGTATTTT. Encoded protein: CASSVKGISSTDTQYF.

Details on this clone: Other nucleotide sequences from this sample produce the same CDR3. The V and J genes are TRBV6-5 and TRBJ1-6; D gene uncertain. Germline CDR1 MNHEY, CDR2 SVGAGI. The CDR3 has 16 amino acids. Trimming stripped 0 bases from V and 10 bases from J, with 16 bases between. CDR3 sequence (DNA): TGTGCCAGCAGTTACTCGCTTGGGAGGCGTGAGTCACCCCTCCACTTT. Its translation is CASSYSLGRRESPLHF.

V is TRBV6-6 and J is TRBJ1-1; D may be TRBD1 (5 bases). The CDR3 contains 14 residues. Germline V lookup: CDR1 MNHNY, CDR2 SVGAGI (reference sequence). The ends were cut back, 1 base at V and 8 bases at J, with 14 bases in the middle. CDR3: CASSYFRTRTEAFF. In nucleotides, the CDR3 is TGTGCCAGCAGTTACTTTCGGACCCGGACAGAAGCTTTCTTT.

Worth noting for this clone: The sample carries other DNA sequences with the same CDR3. CDR3 loop: CASSPSRETQYF. The CDR3 DNA is TGTGCCAGCAGCCCTTCTCGGGAGACCCAGTACTTC. The chain is built from TRBV5-6 and TRBJ2-5; no definite D call. Trimming shortened V by 4 bases and J by 5 bases, and 9 bases separated the two germline ends. This CDR3 has 12 residues. The germline CDR1 and CDR2 sequences are SGHDT and YYEEEE.

The chain couples TRBV27 to TRBJ1-5, with TRBD1 as a possible D gene (5 bases). This CDR3 comprises 15 residues. From germline, CDR1 is MNHEY and CDR2 SMNVEV (reference sequence). The germline V and J ends were trimmed by 2 bases and 1 base, with 9 bases remaining between them. The CDR3 here is CASSLGGVSNQPQHF. The CDR3 DNA reads as TGTGCCAGCAGTTTAGGAGGGGTGAGCAATCAGCCCCAGCATTTT.

This chain joins TRBV7-3 and TRBJ2-3, with 7 bases matching TRBD2. With V trimmed by 5 bases and J by 0 bases, 5 bases remained unmatched. Germline CDR1 reads SGHTA; CDR2 reads FQGTGA. The CDR3 loop spans 15 amino acids. The CDR3: CASSLGGISTDTQYF. CDR3 sequence (DNA): TGTGCCAGCAGCCTCGGGGGGATTAGCACAGATACGCAGTATTTT.

The V gene is TRBV13, the J gene TRBJ2-5; 8 bases are shared with TRBD2. The germline V gene has CDR1 PRHDT and CDR2 FYEKMQ (reference sequence). The CDR3 has 17 residues. With 5 bases clipped from V and 5 bases from J, the junction kept 16 bases outside the gene matches. In DNA form, the CDR3 reads TGTGCCAGCAGCCCGGGGGGGCTAGTGGCCCAAACGGAGACCCAGTACTTC. The encoded protein is CASSPGGLVAQTETQYF.

This chain links TRBV15 with TRBJ2-5; D not certain. The CDR3 loop spans 13 amino acids. V lost 0 bases and J lost 5, with 7 bases in between. Germline V gives CDR1 LNHNV, CDR2 YYDKDF (reference sequence). This CDR3 is CATSRDIGETQYF. The CDR3, as DNA: TGTGCCACCAGCAGAGATATCGGGGAGACCCAGTACTTC.

This sequence joins TRBV6-1 and TRBJ1-2; TRBD1 matches 7 bases. Trimming removed 2 bases from V and 5 bases from J; junction bases left unmatched: 8. Germline V gives CDR1 MNHNS, CDR2 SASEGT. This CDR3 contains 15 residues. The CDR3 coding sequence is TGTGCCAGCAGTGAAATGGGGACAGCACCTTATGGCTACACCTTC. It encodes CASSEMGTAPYGYTF.

The chain combines TRBV5-4 with TRBJ2-2, with TRBD2 matching 8 bases. CDR3 length equals 15 residues. The V segment lost 9 bases and the J segment 1 base; nucleotides outside the gene matches: 8. Germline CDR1 SGHNT, CDR2 YYREEE (reference sequence). The chain's CDR3 is CATAGGGMNTGELFF. The CDR3, as DNA: TGTGCCACCGCCGGGGGGGGCATGAACACCGGGGAGCTGTTTTTT.

This rearrangement joins TRBV23-1 to TRBJ2-5; weak D call: TRBD1 (5 bases). TRBV23-1 is treated as an ORF (open reading frame) with a function not yet certain. The CDR3 is made up of 15 amino acids. The V end lost 3 bases, the J end lost 0 bases, and 11 bases lay between the germline ends. In DNA, the CDR3 is TGCGCCAGCAGTCACCTCTGGACATACCAAGAGACCCAGTACTTC. Translation: CASSHLWTYQETQYF.

The genes are TRBV30 and TRBJ1-5; D is uncertain. The V and J ends lost 4 bases and 4 bases respectively, with 20 bases between them. Germline assignment: CDR1 GTSNPN and CDR2 SVGIG (reference sequence). There are 16 residues in the CDR3. The CDR3 loop is CAWTSVVRPGNQPQHF. The CDR3 bases are TGTGCCTGGACCTCGGTAGTACGGCCCGGGAATCAGCCCCAGCATTTT.

This chain links TRBV19 with TRBJ2-7; 7 bases match TRBD1. After removal of 6 bases from V and 5 bases from J, the junction contained 7 bases not matched to a gene. Germline-derived CDR1 and CDR2 are LNHDA and SQIVND (reference sequence). CDR3 length: 13 amino acids. The CDR3, as DNA: TGTGCCAGTAGAGCCGACAGGGCTCACGAGCAGTACTTC. Translating it yields CASRADRAHEQYF.

The chain uses TRBV19 and TRBJ2-7; D possibly corresponds to TRBD1 (6 bases). Per the germline V gene, CDR1 is LNHDA and CDR2 is SQIVND (reference sequence). This CDR3 contains 14 residues. V was cut by 6 bases and J by 0 bases, with 12 bases left in between. CDR3 region: CASRLQQGSYEQYF. The CDR3, as DNA: TGTGCCAGTAGACTCCAACAGGGCTCCTACGAGCAGTACTTC.

The chain has TRBV9 and TRBJ1-5; unclear D gene. The CDR3 loop spans 14 amino acids. Between the trimmed V and J ends, which lost 0 bases and 4 bases, there was a span of 8 bases. Germline CDR1 reads SGDLS; CDR2 reads YYNGEE. The DNA for the CDR3 is TGTGCCAGCAGCGTAGCCCCCCAAAATCAGCCCCAGCATTTT. It specifies CASSVAPQNQPQHF.

The chain uses TRBV28 and TRBJ2-4, with TRBD1 matching 7 bases. V lost 6 bases and J lost 2; bases outside the gene matches: 7. Germline lookup yields CDR1 MDHEN and CDR2 SYDVKM. This CDR3 has 15 amino acids. Here the CDR3 reads CASSPETGTKNIQYF. The CDR3 bases are TGTGCCAGCAGCCCAGAGACAGGGACCAAAAACATTCAGTACTTC. Full variable domain (outside the CDR3, taken from reference TRBV28 and TRBJ2-4): DVKVTQSSRYLVKRTGEKVFLECVQDMDHENMFWYRQDPGLGLRLIYFSYDVKMKEKGDIPEGYSVSREKKERFSLILESASTNQTSMYLCASSPETGTKNIQYFGAGTRLSVL.

The chain links TRBV15 to TRBJ1-4; D perhaps matches TRBD1 (6 bases). V was shortened by 2 bases and J by 6 bases, with 16 bases between the two germline ends. CDR1 LNHNV and CDR2 YYDKDF come from the germline V gene (reference sequence). CDR3 length: 16 residues. CDR3 protein: CATSRRSGALDEKLFF. For the CDR3, the DNA is TGTGCCACCAGCAGAAGATCAGGGGCCCTGGATGAAAAACTGTTTTTT. Complete variable domain (other parts from reference TRBV15 and TRBJ1-4): DAMVIQNPRYQVTQFGKPVTLSCSQTLNHNVMYWYQQKSSQAPKLLFHYYDKDFNNEADTPDNFQSRRPNTSFCFLDIRSPGLGDTAMYLCATSRRSGALDEKLFFGSGTQLSVL.

The rearrangement uses TRBV9 and TRBJ1-3; no clear D. The CDR3 has 16 residues. The germline gives CDR1 SGDLS, CDR2 YYNGEE. Trimming cost V 3 bases and J 2 bases, with 15 bases left between them. The CDR3 bases are TGTGCCAGCAGCGAGACCCGAGGAGGGACTGGAAACACCATATATTTT. This codes for CASSETRGGTGNTIYF.

The genes are TRBV7-2 and TRBJ2-1; tentatively, D is TRBD2 (5 bases). Germline V gene sequence: CDR1 SGHTA, CDR2 FQGNSA. The CDR3 contains 15 residues. Trimming cost V 1 base and J 1 base, with 8 bases left between them. CDR3 in DNA: TGTGCCAGCAGCTTAGAAGAGGGTTCCTACAATGAGCAGTTCTTC. As protein: CASSLEEGSYNEQFF.

This chain connects TRBV21-1 to TRBJ1-2. TRBV21-1 is recorded as a pseudogene. This CDR3 is 19 amino acids long. CDR3 DNA sequence: TGTGCCAGCAGCAAACGGAAGGAAAGGGGGACTAAGTCGAGGATTGGCTACACCTTC. It is translated as CASSKRKERGTKSRIGYTF.

This chain links TRBV7-8 with TRBJ1-1; D is possibly TRBD1 (5 bases). In germline, CDR1 is SGHVS, CDR2 FQNEAQ. V lost 4 bases and J 3 bases, leaving 12 bases between the germline ends. The CDR3 consists of 14 residues. Written as DNA, the CDR3 is TGTGCCAGCAGCTCGGGGGTGGGGTACACTGAAGCTTTCTTT. Its translation: CASSSGVGYTEAFF.

V gene TRBV19 combines with J gene TRBJ2-6, with a possible D match to TRBD2 (6 bases). V lost 6 bases to trimming and J lost 0 bases, with 18 bases between them. The CDR3 has 18 residues. Germline CDR1 and CDR2: LNHDA and SQIVND (reference sequence). The CDR3 here is CASRTNLWEASGANVLTF. DNA for the CDR3: TGTGCCAGTAGGACCAACTTATGGGAGGCCTCTGGGGCCAACGTCCTGACTTTC.

This chain links TRBV19 with TRBJ1-2; D is perhaps TRBD1 (6 bases). V dropped 11 bases and J dropped 3 bases, with 10 bases sitting between them. Looked up from germline, CDR1 is LNHDA and CDR2 is SQIVND (reference sequence). This CDR3 region has 11 residues. The CDR3, as DNA: TGTGCCGTACGGACAGACTATGGCTACACCTTC. It codes for CAVRTDYGYTF.

The rearrangement joins TRBV28 to TRBJ1-4; no reliable D call. The CDR3 runs 13 residues. Germline assignment: CDR1 MDHEN and CDR2 SYDVKM. Trimming removed 6 bases from V and 7 bases from J, with 12 bases in between. As DNA, the CDR3 is TGTGCCAGCAGCCTCAATTCGGGTGAAAAACTGTTTTTT. It is translated as CASSLNSGEKLFF.

J is TRBJ2-7 and V is TRBV7-2, with a possible D match to TRBD2 (7 bases). The V end was cut by 2 bases, the J end by 6 bases, with 20 bases between. This CDR3 is built from 16 residues. Germline V gene sequence: CDR1 SGHTA, CDR2 FQGNSA. In DNA, the CDR3 is TGTGCCAGCAGCTTAAGGGGGGGCGGGGGAACGAGCGAGCAGTACTTC. Translated, it gives CASSLRGGGGTSEQYF.

The chain uses TRBV6-1 and TRBJ2-3; 10 bases are a match to TRBD1. CDR1 is MNHNS and CDR2 is SASEGT in the germline V gene. J lost 5 bases, V lost 4 bases, and 6 bases had no gene match. The CDR3 consists of 15 residues. The CDR3 DNA follows: TGTGCCAGCAGTGGAGGACAGGGGGTGGGAGATACGCAGTATTTT. It encodes CASSGGQGVGDTQYF.

The V gene is TRBV14, the J gene TRBJ1-2, with 8 bases lining up with TRBD1. The CDR3 length is 13 residues. Per germline, CDR1 SGHDN and CDR2 FVKESK. Trimming cost V 1 base and J 8 bases; bases outside gene matches: 3. This chain's CDR3 is CASSQAGGLGYTF. CDR3 coding DNA: TGTGCCAGCAGCCAAGCAGGGGGCCTCGGCTACACCTTC. The entire variable domain, with the rest obtained from reference TRBV14 and TRBJ1-2, is as follows: EAGVTQFPSHSVIEKGQTVTLRCDPISGHDNLYWYRRVMGKEIKFLLHFVKESKQDESGMPNNRFLAERTGGTYSTLKVQPAELEDSGVYFCASSQAGGLGYTFGSGTRLTVV.